A single sample gave rise to the 16 T cell receptor beta chains below, sequenced in a study of T cell responses to AZD1222 COVID-19 vaccine. Profiling relied on immunoSEQ multiplex PCR, and the TCRdb table lists in-frame clones only, not all of them. Of 80,000 to 95,000 clones listed, approximately 89% are singletons. Specimen: peripheral blood, collected on day 0 of MenACWY control vaccination. The source of these receptors is an adult in good health.

This clone was counted once. The genes are TRBV5-1 and TRBJ2-1, with 11 bases that match TRBD2. J was trimmed by 8 bases and V by 3 bases; bases with no gene match: 10. The germline gives CDR1 SGHRS, CDR2 YFSETQ. CDR3 length: 16 amino acids. The CDR3 sequence: CASSWESSGGFDEQFF. CDR3 DNA: TGCGCCAGCAGCTGGGAGTCTAGCGGGGGGTTCGATGAGCAGTTCTTC. Full variable domain (outside the CDR3, taken from reference TRBV5-1 and TRBJ2-1): KAGVTQTPRYLIKTRGQQVTLSCSPISGHRSVSWYQQTPGQGLQFLFEYFSETQRNKGNFPGRFSGRQFSNSRSEMNVSTLELGDSALYLCASSWESSGGFDEQFFGPGTRLTVL.

The rearrangement uses TRBV6-2 or TRBV6-3 and TRBJ1-5; D remains ambiguous. V lost 5 bases and J lost 4, with 12 bases in between. Germline loops: CDR1 MNHEY, CDR2 SVGEGT. The CDR3 covers 14 residues. CDR3 DNA sequence: TGTGCCAGCAGTCAAGTGGGTCCGAATCAGCCCCAGCATTTT. Translation gives CASSQVGPNQPQHF.

This clone was counted a few times. This chain joins TRBV6-6 and TRBJ2-6; the D is unclear. Germline V gene lookup returns CDR1 MNHNY and CDR2 SVGAGI (reference sequence). The CDR3 loop spans 17 amino acids. V was pared by 5 bases and J by 2 bases, with 16 bases between. CDR3: CASSPTQNLAGANVLTF. The CDR3 DNA reads as TGTGCCAGCAGTCCGACACAAAACTTGGCTGGGGCCAACGTCCTGACTTTC.

The chain carries TRBV29-1 and TRBJ1-5, with D possibly being TRBD1 (5 bases). V shed 0 bases and J shed 6 bases, with 9 bases lying between them. The CDR3 has 13 residues. Germline V gene sequence: CDR1 SQVTM, CDR2 ANQGSEA. The DNA for the CDR3 is TGCAGCGTTGAAGAGACCCAGGGTCAGCCCCAGCATTTT. Amino acids: CSVEETQGQPQHF.

The rearrangement uses TRBV23-1 and TRBJ2-1, with D hard to call. TRBV23-1 carries the ORF label, with uncertain function. The CDR3 extends over 11 amino acids. V was shortened by 2 bases and J by 14 bases, with 10 bases between the two germline ends. The CDR3 reads CASSQILPEFF. The CDR3, as DNA: TGCGCCAGCAGTCAAATTCTACCGGAGTTCTTC.

The V gene is TRBV6-5, the J gene TRBJ1-2; D unclear. There are 11 residues in the CDR3. Trimming pared 8 bases from V and 4 bases from J, leaving 8 bases between. The V gene's germline CDR1 is MNHEY and CDR2 SVGAGI. CDR3 DNA: TGTGCCAGCTTCCTCTCCTATGGCTACACCTTC. Amino acid sequence: CASFLSYGYTF.

This clone occurred a few times. The chain links TRBV10-3 to TRBJ2-5; D uncertain. Trimming took off 0 bases at V and 3 bases at J, with 5 bases between the two ends. Germline CDR1 reads ENHRY; CDR2 reads SYGVKD. The CDR3 is 13 amino acids. CDR3 nucleotides: TGTGCCATCAGTGAGTCTAAGGAAGAGACCCAGTACTTC. Its translation is CAISESKEETQYF.

This clone turned up a few times. The chain is built from TRBV13 and TRBJ1-3; 8 bases are a match to TRBD1. Per the germline V gene, CDR1 is PRHDT and CDR2 is FYEKMQ (reference sequence). This CDR3 has 19 residues. After removal of 4 bases from V and 0 bases from J, the junction contained 14 bases not matched to a gene. The CDR3, as DNA: TGTGCCAGCAGCTACCGACAGGGGCGAGGCAGCCGCTCTGGAAACACCATATATTTT. As protein: CASSYRQGRGSRSGNTIYF.

The rearrangement joins TRBV7-2 to TRBJ2-1, with 7 bases that match TRBD2. V trimming: 6 bases; J trimming: 0 bases; junction bases outside the gene matches: 5. Germline CDR1 SGHTA, CDR2 FQGNSA. The CDR3 is made up of 15 amino acids. The CDR3 DNA follows: TGTGCCAGCAGTCCATTAGCGGGCTCCTACAATGAGCAGTTCTTC. It codes for CASSPLAGSYNEQFF. Together with reference TRBV7-2 and TRBJ2-1, the CDR3 gives the full variable domain: GAGVSQSPSNKVTEKGKDVELRCDPISGHTALYWYRQSLGQGLEFLIYFQGNSAPDKSGLPSDRFSAERTGGSVSTLTIQRTQQEDSAVYLCASSPLAGSYNEQFFGPGTRLTVL.

This chain connects TRBV7-2 to TRBJ1-5, with 10 bases aligning to TRBD1. The trim removed 5 bases at V and 4 bases at J, leaving 14 bases unmatched. Germline CDR1 and CDR2: SGHTA and FQGNSA. This CDR3 spans 18 amino acids. The CDR3 DNA sequence: TGTGCCAGCAGCCCCCGTCCCCTCGGACAGGGGGGTAATCAGCCCCAGCATTTT. Translating it yields CASSPRPLGQGGNQPQHF.

This chain links TRBV7-3 with TRBJ1-2; possible D gene TRBD1, 5 bases. CDR3 length: 14 residues. Germline V gene lookup returns CDR1 SGHTA and CDR2 FQGTGA. V was shortened by 2 bases and J by 3 bases, with 10 bases between the two germline ends. The DNA for the CDR3 is TGTGCCAGCAGCTTACAGGGAGGGGACTATGGCTACACCTTC. Protein product: CASSLQGGDYGYTF.

The chain combines TRBV6-5 with TRBJ2-7; 8 positions agree with TRBD1. From germline, CDR1 is MNHEY and CDR2 SVGAGI. With 0 bases clipped from V and 4 bases from J, the junction kept 5 bases outside the gene matches. The CDR3 has 15 residues. CDR3 in amino acids: CASSYSPQGAYEQYF. The CDR3 DNA sequence: TGTGCCAGCAGTTACTCCCCGCAGGGGGCTTACGAGCAGTACTTC.

V and J are TRBV11-2 and TRBJ1-6, with a weak D call TRBD1 (5 bases). V lost 4 bases and J 7 bases, leaving 14 bases between the germline ends. The CDR3 extends over 15 amino acids. The germline V gene encodes CDR1 SGHAT and CDR2 FQNNGV. The CDR3 spells CASSSDSDRNSPLHF. In nucleotides, the CDR3 is TGTGCCAGCAGCTCAGACTCCGACAGAAATTCACCCCTCCACTTT. Together with reference TRBV11-2 and TRBJ1-6, the CDR3 gives the full variable domain: EAGVAQSPRYKIIEKRQSVAFWCNPISGHATLYWYQQILGQGPKLLIQFQNNGVVDDSQLPKDRFSAERLKGVDSTLKIQPAKLEDSAVYLCASSSDSDRNSPLHFGNGTRLTVT.

The V and J genes are TRBV5-6 and TRBJ2-7; D is tentatively TRBD1 or TRBD2 (6 bases each). Germline-derived CDR1 and CDR2 are SGHDT and YYEEEE. The CDR3 consists of 14 residues. Deletions cut 2 bases from V and 5 bases from J, with 14 bases between. CDR3 in amino acids: CASSFGGPGNEQYF. The CDR3 nucleotides are TGTGCCAGCAGCTTTGGGGGGCCAGGGAACGAGCAGTACTTC. The full variable domain, in which reference TRBV5-6 and TRBJ2-7 provide the parts outside the CDR3, is DAGVTQSPTHLIKTRGQQVTLRCSPKSGHDTVSWYQQALGQGPQFIFQYYEEEERQRGNFPDRFSGHQFPNYSSELNVNALLLGDSALYLCASSFGGPGNEQYFGPGTRLTVT.

This sequence joins TRBV5-1 and TRBJ2-7; D is perhaps TRBD1 (5 bases). V was pared by 3 bases and J by 4 bases, with 14 bases between. Germline V lookup: CDR1 SGHRS, CDR2 YFSETQ. The CDR3 contains 14 residues. In nucleotides, the CDR3 is TGCGCCAGCAGCTCCAGGGAAGGACGGTACGAGCAGTACTTC. Protein: CASSSREGRYEQYF.

This chain links TRBV9 with TRBJ2-7, with a possible D match to TRBD1 (5 bases). CDR1 is SGDLS, CDR2 YYNGEE, per germline. The CDR3 has 14 residues. The germline V and J ends were trimmed by 0 bases and 2 bases, with 9 bases remaining between them. The CDR3 DNA reads as TGTGCCAGCAGCGTAGCCTGGGGCACCTACGAGCAGTACTTC. Amino acids: CASSVAWGTYEQYF.